The TCR beta chain under discussion was sequenced for a study of blood T cell repertoires in COVID-19. Across the study: Both acute and convalescent COVID-19 samples were obtained from the United States, Italy and Spain. Nucleic acid was either cDNA or gDNA, and it came from T cells, B-cell-depleted T cells, or PBMCs.

V shed 6 bases and J 2 bases; nucleotides not matched to a gene: 3. The CDR3 length is 14 residues. CDR1 KGHSH and CDR2 LQKENI come from the germline V gene. Assay: immunoSEQ multiplex PCR; the TCRdb copy retains only in-frame clones and omits some. The sample carries around 150,000 clones, approximately 84% recorded once. Input material: peripheral blood. The sequence came from an older woman with acute or convalescent COVID-19. V is TRBV18 and J is TRBJ1-2, with TRBD1 identical over 10 bases. CDR3 amino acids: CASSGTGENYGYTF. CDR3 DNA: TGTGCCAGCTCGGGGACAGGGGAGAACTATGGCTACACCTTC.